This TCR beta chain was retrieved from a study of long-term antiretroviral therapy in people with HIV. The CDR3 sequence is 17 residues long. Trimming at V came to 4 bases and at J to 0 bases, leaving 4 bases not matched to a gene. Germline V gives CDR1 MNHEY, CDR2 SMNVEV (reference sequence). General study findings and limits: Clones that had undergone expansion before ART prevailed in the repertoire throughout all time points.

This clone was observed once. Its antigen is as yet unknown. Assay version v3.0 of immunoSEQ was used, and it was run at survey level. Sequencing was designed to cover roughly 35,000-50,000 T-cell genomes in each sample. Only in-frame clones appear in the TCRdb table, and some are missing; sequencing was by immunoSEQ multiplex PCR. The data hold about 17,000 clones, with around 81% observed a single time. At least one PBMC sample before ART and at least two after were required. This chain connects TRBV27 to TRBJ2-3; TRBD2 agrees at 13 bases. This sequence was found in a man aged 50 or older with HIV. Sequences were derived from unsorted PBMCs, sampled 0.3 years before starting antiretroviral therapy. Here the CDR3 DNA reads TGTGCCAGCAGTTCCCGGACTAGCGGGAGAAGCACAGATACGCAGTATTTT. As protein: CASSSRTSGRSTDTQYF.